A single sample is the source of the 32 T cell receptor beta chains below, sequenced in a study of T cell repertoires in cytomegalovirus infection. TCRdb re-called the reads with MiXCR, one entry per CDR3 protein. The table includes 400,000 to 550,000 distinct CDR3 sequences, about 10% detected once. The sample comprised PBMCs. The receptors were sampled from a human donor in good health (CMV status not recorded). Some clones in this sample may be carry-over from other donors' samples.

The table lists this clonotype with many counts. This chain uses TRBV7-8 with TRBJ2-1; D unclear. CDR3 length equals 12 residues. Trimming stripped 2 bases from V and 5 bases from J, with 4 bases between. CDR1 is SGHVS and CDR2 is FQNEAQ in the germline V gene. The CDR3 DNA sequence: TGTGCCAGCAGCTTATCAGACAATGAGCAGTTCTTC. Translating gives CASSLSDNEQFF.

This clonotype turned up a few times. This chain joins TRBV20-1 and TRBJ1-1, with D unclear. Trimming shortened V by 0 bases and J by 4 bases, and 12 bases separated the two germline ends. This CDR3 comprises 14 residues. Germline CDR1 is DFQATT and CDR2 is SNEGSKA (reference sequence). CDR3 nucleotide sequence: TGCAGTGCTAGAGATCGCGGCACACTCACTGAAGCTTTCTTT. Translated: CSARDRGTLTEAFF.

This clonotype was found many times. The CDR3 DNA sequence: TGTGCCAGCAGCCCTACGGGAGTTGAAGCTTTCTTT. Its protein is CASSPTGVEAFF. The rearrangement links TRBV11-2 to TRBJ1-1; D remains ambiguous. The CDR3 sequence is 12 residues long. V was shortened by 5 bases and J by 7 bases, with 11 bases between the two germline ends. Germline V gene sequence: CDR1 SGHAT, CDR2 FQNNGV.

This clonotype has ten or more counts. The rearrangement links TRBV6-1 to TRBJ2-2; TRBD2 matches at 7 bases. V shed 11 bases and J 2 bases; nucleotides not matched to a gene: 5. The germline V gene encodes CDR1 MNHNS and CDR2 SASEGT. The CDR3 length is 13 residues. CDR3 residues: CAGQTSNTGELFF. CDR3 DNA sequence: TGTGCCGGTCAGACTAGCAACACCGGGGAGCTGTTTTTT.

This clonotype was observed at least ten times. The rearrangement joins TRBV6-5 to TRBJ2-2; 13 positions match TRBD2. This CDR3 has 18 residues. Trimming cost V 4 bases and J 4 bases; bases outside gene matches: 9. The germline CDR1 and CDR2 sequences are MNHEY and SVGAGI. In DNA, the CDR3 is TGTGCCAGCAGTTCCGAGACTAGCGGGGGGCGGGGCACCGGGGAGCTGTTTTTT. Translation: CASSSETSGGRGTGELFF.

This clonotype was recorded at least ten times. V gene TRBV5-4 combines with J gene TRBJ2-2; TRBD2 matches at 12 bases. Germline CDR1 and CDR2: SGHNT and YYREEE (reference sequence). The CDR3 sequence is 17 residues long. The J segment lost 7 bases and the V segment lost 6 bases, leaving 13 bases of the junction unmatched. CDR3 sequence: CASTSRLAGALDGELFF. CDR3 DNA: TGTGCCAGCACCTCCAGACTAGCGGGAGCGCTCGACGGGGAGCTGTTTTTT.

This clonotype was seen ten or more times. This rearrangement joins TRBV20-1 to TRBJ2-7; D is possibly TRBD1 or TRBD2 (6 bases each). The V end was cut by 1 base, the J end by 3 bases, with 13 bases between. Germline CDR1 and CDR2: DFQATT and SNEGSKA (reference sequence). The length of the CDR3 is 14 residues. CDR3 sequence reads: CSARAQGGHYEQYF. CDR3 coding DNA: TGCAGTGCTAGAGCACAGGGAGGCCACTACGAGCAGTACTTC.

This clonotype came up many times. The chain's CDR3 is CASRVGQGGSYEQYF. CDR3 DNA sequence: TGTGCCAGCAGAGTTGGACAGGGAGGTTCCTACGAGCAGTACTTC. The chain recombines TRBV11-2 with TRBJ2-7, with TRBD1 matching 8 bases. The CDR3 covers 15 residues. V lost 6 bases, J lost 1 base, and 8 bases stayed unmatched. The germline gives CDR1 SGHAT, CDR2 FQNNGV.

This clonotype showed up many times. V gene TRBV28 combines with J gene TRBJ2-7; D perhaps matches TRBD2 (6 bases). Germline V gives CDR1 MDHEN, CDR2 SYDVKM. CDR3 length: 14 residues. Trimming cost V 5 bases and J 5 bases, with 16 bases left between them. CDR3 nucleotide sequence: TGTGCCAGCAGTCCACCGGGGGTGAAGGACGAGCAGTACTTC. Protein: CASSPPGVKDEQYF.

This clonotype was observed many times. The rearrangement joins TRBV5-1 to TRBJ2-7; no clear D. V gave up 0 bases and J gave up 3 bases, with 7 bases separating them. Looked up from germline, CDR1 is SGHRS and CDR2 is YFSETQ. The CDR3 totals 13 residues. CDR3 DNA sequence: TGCGCCAGCAGCTTGGAGTTTGGCTACGAGCAGTACTTC. This gives the protein CASSLEFGYEQYF.

This clonotype was detected many times. This rearrangement joins TRBV4-2 to TRBJ1-4; D is unclear. This CDR3 contains 16 residues. Germline V gene lookup returns CDR1 LGHNA and CDR2 YNFKEQ. Trimming left V 0 bases short and J 4 bases short, with 12 bases between. The CDR3 coding sequence is TGTGCCAGCAGCCAAGACGCTTGGCAGAATAATGAAAAACTGTTTTTT. Translation: CASSQDAWQNNEKLFF.

There are many counts of this clonotype. J is TRBJ1-1 and V is TRBV7-2, with TRBD1 matching 10 bases. The V gene's germline CDR1 is SGHTA and CDR2 FQGNSA. V shed 2 bases and J 4 bases; nucleotides not matched to a gene: 1. The CDR3 covers 14 residues. The CDR3 loop reads CASSLRDRGTEAFF. The CDR3 region has the DNA TGTGCCAGCAGCTTAAGGGACAGGGGCACTGAAGCTTTCTTT.

The V gene is TRBV7-3, the J gene TRBJ2-5; TRBD1 matches 10 bases. Germline values: CDR1 SGHTA, CDR2 FQGTGA. V shed 4 bases and J 1 base; nucleotides not matched to a gene: 6. This CDR3 is built from 16 residues. The CDR3 DNA reads TGTGCCAGCAGCTCCGGGACAGGGGTCGTCCAAGAGACCCAGTACTTC. Amino acid sequence: CASSSGTGVVQETQYF.

Only a few counts were recorded for this clonotype. The J gene is TRBJ2-1, the V gene TRBV12-3 or TRBV12-4, with 8 bases aligning to TRBD2. Trimming took 11 bases from V and 6 from J; bases not matched to a gene: 6. This CDR3 contains 12 residues. The chain's CDR3 is CAVPGGGNEQFF. For the CDR3, the DNA is TGTGCCGTCCCCGGGGGGGGCAATGAGCAGTTCTTC.

This clonotype showed up just a few times. The chain links TRBV2 to TRBJ1-5; possible D gene TRBD1, 6 bases. The CDR3 is 13 amino acids. Deletions cut 7 bases from V and 5 bases from J, with 12 bases between. Germline assignment: CDR1 SNHLY and CDR2 FYNNEI. CDR3 DNA: TGTGCCAGCACTGGACAGATAGATCAGCCCCAGCATTTT. It yields the protein CASTGQIDQPQHF.

This clonotype was recorded many times. The V call is TRBV7-2, the J call TRBJ2-5, with D perhaps TRBD2 (6 bases). The CDR3 runs 17 residues. Trimming took 2 bases from V and 4 from J, leaving 20 bases between them. From germline, CDR1 is SGHTA and CDR2 FQGNSA. The CDR3, as DNA: TGTGCCAGCAGCTTATTGGATGGGGGGACGGCTCTAGAGACCCAGTACTTC. Protein sequence: CASSLLDGGTALETQYF.

The chain combines TRBV3-1 with TRBJ1-5, with D maybe TRBD1 (5 bases). The CDR3 loop spans 15 amino acids. V was clipped by 1 base and J by 1 base, with 8 bases between them. Germline assignment: CDR1 LGHDT and CDR2 YNNKEL (reference sequence). The CDR3 loop reads CASSQGRGSNQPQHF. The CDR3 DNA reads TGTGCCAGCAGCCAAGGGCGGGGGAGCAATCAGCCCCAGCATTTT.

In this sample, this clonotype turned up many times. This chain joins TRBV7-2 and TRBJ1-2; a possible D gene is TRBD1 (6 bases). The CDR3 runs 12 residues. In germline, CDR1 is SGHTA, CDR2 FQGNSA. The germline V and J ends were trimmed by 3 bases and 6 bases, with 8 bases remaining between them. CDR3 region: CASSLQGNGYTF. DNA for the CDR3: TGTGCCAGCAGCTTGCAGGGGAATGGCTACACCTTC.

This clonotype was picked up many times. The chain recombines TRBV24-1 with TRBJ1-2; 10 positions agree with TRBD1. The V segment lost 5 bases and the J segment 4 bases; nucleotides outside the gene matches: 21. CDR1 is KGHDR and CDR2 is SFDVKD in the germline V gene. CDR3 length: 20 amino acids. CDR3 protein: CATSAPLGPAGTGAIYGYTF. For the CDR3, the DNA is TGTGCCACCAGTGCCCCCCTTGGCCCGGCCGGGACAGGGGCTATCTATGGCTACACCTTC.

This clonotype has a handful of counts. CDR3: CASSLMDRGSRPGGDTQYF. In DNA form, the CDR3 reads TGTGCCAGCAGTTTGATGGACAGGGGTAGCCGGCCGGGGGGAGATACGCAGTATTTT. The chain has TRBV27 and TRBJ2-3; 9 nucleotides match TRBD1. With V trimmed by 3 bases and J by 5 bases, 18 bases remained unmatched. CDR1 and CDR2 (germline): MNHEY, SMNVEV (reference sequence). This CDR3 is 19 amino acids long.

Ten or more counts support this clonotype. CDR3 sequence (DNA): TGCAGCGTTGAGCCTCCCGACAGGTCCCCCGGGGAGCTGTTTTTT. Amino acids: CSVEPPDRSPGELFF. The chain recombines TRBV29-1 with TRBJ2-2, with D maybe TRBD1 (6 bases). The CDR3 is made up of 15 amino acids. Germline CDR1 reads SQVTM; CDR2 reads ANQGSEA. The V end lost 3 bases, the J end lost 6 bases, and 17 bases lay between the germline ends.

This clonotype was observed many times. The chain uses TRBV4-2 and TRBJ1-3; D call uncertain. Trimming stripped 1 base from V and 3 bases from J, with 16 bases between. Germline CDR1 is LGHNA and CDR2 is YNFKEQ. CDR3 length: 17 amino acids. The CDR3: CASSQAGYSSGGNTIYF. The DNA for the CDR3 is TGTGCCAGCAGCCAAGCGGGGTACAGCAGCGGTGGAAACACCATATATTTT.

This clonotype was counted a few times. The chain carries TRBV5-1 and TRBJ2-2; D gene unclear. Per germline, CDR1 SGHRS and CDR2 YFSETQ. V was shortened by 4 bases and J by 5 bases, with 6 bases between the two germline ends. The CDR3 extends over 12 amino acids. The CDR3 loop reads CASSQRTGELFF. CDR3 nucleotide sequence: TGCGCCAGCAGCCAACGAACCGGGGAGCTGTTTTTT.

This clonotype was counted ten times or more. The chain combines TRBV7-8 with TRBJ2-1, with TRBD1 matching 9 bases. Trimming at V came to 6 bases and at J to 1 base, leaving 7 bases not matched to a gene. The CDR3 covers 16 residues. Germline assignment: CDR1 SGHVS and CDR2 FQNEAQ. The CDR3 nucleotides are TGTGCCAGCAGTTCGAGGACAGGGGAATCCTACAATGAGCAGTTCTTC. It yields the protein CASSSRTGESYNEQFF.

This clonotype appeared a single time. The V and J genes are TRBV5-1 and TRBJ1-2, with D perhaps matching TRBD1 (6 bases). With 7 bases removed from V and 5 bases from J, the gap between germline ends came to 18 bases. Germline CDR1 reads SGHRS; CDR2 reads YFSETQ. The CDR3 covers 14 residues. For the CDR3, the DNA is TGCGCCAGCTCGAGGCAGAAGGGGGAATATGGCTACACCTTC. This encodes CASSRQKGEYGYTF.

This clonotype was recorded many times. The CDR3 is CAISESGVETQYF. The CDR3 DNA reads as TGTGCCATCAGTGAGTCGGGAGTTGAGACCCAGTACTTC. V is TRBV10-3 and J is TRBJ2-5; tentatively, D is TRBD2 (5 bases). The CDR3 is 13 residues long. Germline CDR1 reads ENHRY; CDR2 reads SYGVKD. V lost 0 bases to trimming and J lost 5 bases, with 7 bases between them.

The rearrangement joins TRBV30 to TRBJ2-7; D tentatively fits TRBD1 or TRBD2 (6 bases each). V lost 0 bases to trimming and J lost 5 bases, with 14 bases between them. Germline V CDR1 and CDR2: GTSNPN, SVGIG (reference sequence). The CDR3 is 14 amino acids. In DNA, the CDR3 is TGTGCCTGGAGTGTACTTGGGGGGCACAACGAGCAGTACTTC. Translation: CAWSVLGGHNEQYF.

This clonotype came up many times. DNA for the CDR3: TGTGCCAGCAGTGTAAAACTGACTAGCGGGGACACCGGGGAGCTGTTTTTT. Translation: CASSVKLTSGDTGELFF. V gene TRBV6-1 combines with J gene TRBJ2-2; 11 bases line up with TRBD2. J was trimmed by 3 bases and V by 4 bases; bases with no gene match: 7. Per the germline V gene, CDR1 is MNHNS and CDR2 is SASEGT. The CDR3 has 17 amino acids.

V is TRBV29-1 and J is TRBJ1-5; weak D call: TRBD1 (5 bases). Germline V gives CDR1 SQVTM, CDR2 ANQGSEA. There are 13 residues in the CDR3. V lost 8 bases, J lost 3 bases, and 14 bases lay in between. The CDR3 DNA is TGCAGCCAGTGGGGCGAGCCCAATCAGCCCCAGCATTTT. Translation: CSQWGEPNQPQHF.

The chain couples TRBV7-9 to TRBJ2-1; tentative D call: TRBD1 (6 bases). The length of the CDR3 is 17 residues. With 6 bases removed from V and 4 bases from J, the gap between germline ends came to 22 bases. The V gene's germline CDR1 is SEHNR and CDR2 FQNEAQ (reference sequence). This chain's CDR3 is CASSSIRGRGRYNEQFF. In DNA, the CDR3 is TGTGCCAGCAGTTCTATAAGGGGCAGGGGCCGGTACAATGAGCAGTTCTTC.

In its sample, this clonotype was seen many times. The chain carries TRBV5-1 and TRBJ1-2; D is uncertain. The CDR3 consists of 12 residues. Germline V lookup: CDR1 SGHRS, CDR2 YFSETQ. Trimming took 4 bases from V and 6 from J, leaving 10 bases between them. In DNA form, the CDR3 reads TGCGCCAGCAGCAAGACCCTGGATGGCTACACCTTC. Its translation: CASSKTLDGYTF.

The sample holds a few counts of this clonotype. This chain uses TRBV28 with TRBJ2-3, with TRBD2 identical over 7 bases. V was clipped by 5 bases and J by 2 bases; unmatched bases: 7. The CDR3 extends over 15 amino acids. Germline V gene sequence: CDR1 MDHEN, CDR2 SYDVKM. The CDR3 reads CASSASGGVTDTQYF. In DNA form, the CDR3 reads TGTGCCAGCAGTGCTAGCGGAGGGGTCACAGATACGCAGTATTTT.